The entry below describes one T cell receptor beta chain. The repertoire was sequenced with immunoSEQ multiplex PCR; TCRdb's copy has only in-frame clones and lacks some. Of roughly 130,000 clones in the sample, approximately 90% were seen once. This specimen comes from a study of control samples from healthy donors and cancer patients. CDR1 SGHTA and CDR2 FQGTGA come from the germline V gene. V lost 5 bases and J lost 3, with 18 bases in between. The CDR3 length is 16 residues. The source material was blood. The receptor's source is a man between 18 and 29 years old in good health. V is TRBV7-3 and J is TRBJ2-3; D may be TRBD2 (6 bases). DNA of the CDR3: TGTGCCAGCAGCCCCCGGCCGGGGGTGGGGACAGATACGCAGTATTTT. This encodes CASSPRPGVGTDTQYF.